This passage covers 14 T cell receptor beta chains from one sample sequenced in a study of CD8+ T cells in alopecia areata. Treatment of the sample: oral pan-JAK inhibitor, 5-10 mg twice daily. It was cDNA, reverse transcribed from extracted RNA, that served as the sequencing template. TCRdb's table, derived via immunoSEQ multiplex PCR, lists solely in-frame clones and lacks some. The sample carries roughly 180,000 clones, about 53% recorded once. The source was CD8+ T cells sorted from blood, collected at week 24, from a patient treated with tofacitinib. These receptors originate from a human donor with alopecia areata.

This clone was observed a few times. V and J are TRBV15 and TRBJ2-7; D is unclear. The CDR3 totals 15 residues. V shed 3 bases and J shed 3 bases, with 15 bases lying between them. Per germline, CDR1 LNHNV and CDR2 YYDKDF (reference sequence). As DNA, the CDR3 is TGTGCCACCAGCAGGATCAAGACCTGGGACTACGAGCAGTACTTC. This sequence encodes CATSRIKTWDYEQYF.

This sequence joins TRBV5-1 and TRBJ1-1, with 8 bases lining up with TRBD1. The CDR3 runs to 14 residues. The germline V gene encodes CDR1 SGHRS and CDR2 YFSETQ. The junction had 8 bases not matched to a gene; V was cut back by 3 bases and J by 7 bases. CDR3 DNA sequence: TGCGCCAGCAGCTCTGGACAGGGACGAGGTGAAGCTTTCTTT. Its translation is CASSSGQGRGEAFF.

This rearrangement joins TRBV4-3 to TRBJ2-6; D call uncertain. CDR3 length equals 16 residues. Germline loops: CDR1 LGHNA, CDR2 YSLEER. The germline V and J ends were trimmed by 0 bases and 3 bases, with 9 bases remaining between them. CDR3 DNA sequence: TGCGCCAGCAGCCAAGATTTAGAACTTGGGGCCAACGTCCTGACTTTC. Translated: CASSQDLELGANVLTF.

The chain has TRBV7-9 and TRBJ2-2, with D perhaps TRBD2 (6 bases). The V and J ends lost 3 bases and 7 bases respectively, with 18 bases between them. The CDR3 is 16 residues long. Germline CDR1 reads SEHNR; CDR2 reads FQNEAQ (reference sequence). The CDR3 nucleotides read TGTGCCAGCAGCTTCAGTACGGACTACCATATCGGGGAGCTGTTTTTT. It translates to CASSFSTDYHIGELFF.

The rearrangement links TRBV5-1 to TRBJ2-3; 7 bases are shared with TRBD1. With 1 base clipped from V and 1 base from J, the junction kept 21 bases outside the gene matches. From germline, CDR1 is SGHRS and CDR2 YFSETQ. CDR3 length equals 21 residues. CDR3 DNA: TGCGCCAGCAGCTTGCGGCCGGTGGAATCGAAGAGACAGGGTGGCACAGATACGCAGTATTTT. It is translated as CASSLRPVESKRQGGTDTQYF.

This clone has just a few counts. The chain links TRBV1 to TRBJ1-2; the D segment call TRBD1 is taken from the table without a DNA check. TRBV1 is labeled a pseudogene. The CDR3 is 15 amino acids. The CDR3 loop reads CTSSQADRVLYGYTF. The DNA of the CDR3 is TGCACCAGCAGCCAAGCGGACAGGGTTTTATATGGCTACACCTTC.

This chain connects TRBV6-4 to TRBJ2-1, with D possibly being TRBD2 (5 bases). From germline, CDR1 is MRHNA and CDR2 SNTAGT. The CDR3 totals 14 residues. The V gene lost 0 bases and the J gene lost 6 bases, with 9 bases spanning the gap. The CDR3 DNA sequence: TGTGCCAGCAGTGACTCGACCGGAGGCAATGAGCAGTTCTTC. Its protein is CASSDSTGGNEQFF.

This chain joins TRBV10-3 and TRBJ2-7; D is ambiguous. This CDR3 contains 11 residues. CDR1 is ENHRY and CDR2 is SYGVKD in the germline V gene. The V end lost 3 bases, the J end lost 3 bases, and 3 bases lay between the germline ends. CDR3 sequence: CAISEHYEQYF. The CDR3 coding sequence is TGTGCCATCAGTGAACACTACGAGCAGTACTTC.

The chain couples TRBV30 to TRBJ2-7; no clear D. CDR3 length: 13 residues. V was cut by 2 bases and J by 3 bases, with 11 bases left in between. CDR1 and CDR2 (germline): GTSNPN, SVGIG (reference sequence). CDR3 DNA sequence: TGTGCCTGGAGTCCTGGGTCGAACTACGAGCAGTACTTC. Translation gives CAWSPGSNYEQYF. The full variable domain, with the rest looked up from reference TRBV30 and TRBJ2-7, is SQTIHQWPATLVQPVGSPLSLECTVEGTSNPNLYWYRQAAGRGLQLLFYSVGIGQISSEVPQNLSASRPQDRQFILSSKKLLLSDSGFYLCAWSPGSNYEQYFGPGTRLTVT.

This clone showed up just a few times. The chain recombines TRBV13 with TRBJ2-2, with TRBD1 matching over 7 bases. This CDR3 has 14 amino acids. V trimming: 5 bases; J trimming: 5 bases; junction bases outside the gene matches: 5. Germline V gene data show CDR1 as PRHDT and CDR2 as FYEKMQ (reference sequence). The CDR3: CASSLMTGTGELFF. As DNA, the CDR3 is TGTGCCAGCAGCCTCATGACAGGGACCGGGGAGCTGTTTTTT.

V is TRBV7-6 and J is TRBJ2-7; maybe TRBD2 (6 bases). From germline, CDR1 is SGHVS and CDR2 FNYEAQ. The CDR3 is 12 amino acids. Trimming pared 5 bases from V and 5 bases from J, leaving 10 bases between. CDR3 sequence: CASSRAGDEQYF. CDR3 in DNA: TGTGCCAGCAGCCGAGCGGGTGACGAGCAGTACTTC. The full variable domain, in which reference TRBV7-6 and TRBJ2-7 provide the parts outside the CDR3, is GAGVSQSPRYKVTKRGQDVALRCDPISGHVSLYWYRQALGQGPEFLTYFNYEAQQDKSGLPNDRFSAERPEGSISTLTIQRTEQRDSAMYRCASSRAGDEQYFGPGTRLTVT.

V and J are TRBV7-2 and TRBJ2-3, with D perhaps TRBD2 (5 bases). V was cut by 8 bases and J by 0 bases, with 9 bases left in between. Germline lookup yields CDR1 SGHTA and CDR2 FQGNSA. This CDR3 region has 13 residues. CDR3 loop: CASAGPSTDTQYF. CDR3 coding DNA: TGTGCCAGCGCGGGTCCTAGCACAGATACGCAGTATTTT.

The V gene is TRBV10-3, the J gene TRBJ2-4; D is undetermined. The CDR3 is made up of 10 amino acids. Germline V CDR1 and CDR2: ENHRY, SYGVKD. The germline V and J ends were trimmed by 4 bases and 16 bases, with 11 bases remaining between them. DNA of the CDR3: TGTGCCATCAGTGGAAGGCCCGACTACTTC. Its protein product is CAISGRPDYF.

The CDR3, as DNA: TGTGCCAGCAGCCCCTCGGGGTTCCAAGAGACCCAGTACTTC. It encodes CASSPSGFQETQYF. The chain couples TRBV14 to TRBJ2-5, with D maybe TRBD2 (5 bases). Germline V gives CDR1 SGHDN, CDR2 FVKESK. CDR3 length: 14 residues. Trimming cost V 4 bases and J 1 base, with 10 bases left between them.